These 21 T cell receptor beta chains originate from one sample sequenced in a study of cytomegalovirus exposure and HLA in healthy donors. PCR used 60 Vbeta primers and 13 Jbeta primers. The data were produced by immunoSEQ multiplex PCR, yet TCRdb's version contains in-frame clones alone and is incomplete. The table lists roughly 75,000 clones, approximately 80% of them singletons. The sequenced sample was PBMCs. The receptors derive from a man in his 70s in good health and CMV-seropositive.

The chain is built from TRBV29-1 and TRBJ2-3, with D tentatively TRBD2 (5 bases). Trimming took 3 bases from V and 8 from J, leaving 9 bases between them. Germline CDR1 reads SQVTM; CDR2 reads ANQGSEA. This CDR3 comprises 11 residues. Here the CDR3 reads CSVDVGVTQYF. CDR3 DNA: TGCAGCGTTGATGTGGGAGTTACGCAGTATTTT.

This clone was observed once. V gene TRBV6-1 combines with J gene TRBJ2-2, with D unclear. The V end lost 4 bases, the J end lost 0 bases, and 9 bases lay between the germline ends. This CDR3 is built from 15 residues. CDR1 and CDR2 from the germline V gene are MNHNS and SASEGT. CDR3 in amino acids: CASSGPRANTGELFF. CDR3 sequence (DNA): TGTGCCAGCAGTGGCCCACGGGCGAACACCGGGGAGCTGTTTTTT.

A single count supports this clone. Here the CDR3 omits its conserved ending phenylalanine or tryptophan, so a read error is the likely source. The rearrangement uses TRBV5-1 and TRBJ2-7; weak D call: TRBD1 (6 bases). The CDR3 is 14 residues long. Germline loops: CDR1 SGHRS, CDR2 YFSETQ. Deletions cut 3 bases from V and 2 bases from J, with 12 bases between. CDR3 region: CASSSGTPAYEQYL. In DNA, the CDR3 is TGCGCCAGCAGCTCCGGGACACCTGCCTACGAGCAGTACCTC.

The rearrangement joins TRBV7-9 to TRBJ2-1; the match to TRBD2 covers 11 bases. The CDR3 consists of 16 residues. The germline CDR1 and CDR2 sequences are SEHNR and FQNEAQ (reference sequence). J was trimmed by 4 bases and V by 5 bases; bases with no gene match: 7. CDR3 coding DNA: TGTGCCAGCAGCCCCGGGGCTAGCGGGAGGTACAATGAGCAGTTCTTC. Translating gives CASSPGASGRYNEQFF.

This clone has just one count. V and J are TRBV6-1 and TRBJ2-7, with a tentative D call TRBD1 (6 bases). Between the trimmed V and J ends, which lost 4 bases and 4 bases, there was a span of 14 bases. The CDR3 runs to 14 residues. The germline V gene has CDR1 MNHNS and CDR2 SASEGT. CDR3 region: CASSVTRTVYEQYF. In nucleotides, the CDR3 is TGTGCCAGCAGTGTAACCCGGACAGTTTACGAGCAGTACTTC.

This clone was seen a single time. The gene calls are TRBV2 and TRBJ1-4; TRBD1 aligns across 7 bases. The CDR3 extends over 15 amino acids. Trimming removed 0 bases from V and 5 bases from J; junction bases left unmatched: 3. Germline CDR1 is SNHLY and CDR2 is FYNNEI. CDR3 in amino acids: CASSEATGVNEKLFF. The CDR3 region has the DNA TGTGCCAGCAGTGAAGCAACAGGGGTAAATGAAAAACTGTTTTTT.

The chain uses TRBV19 and TRBJ2-5; D gene uncertain. Trimming shortened V by 3 bases and J by 0 bases, and 14 bases separated the two germline ends. CDR1 and CDR2 from the germline V gene are LNHDA and SQIVND (reference sequence). This CDR3 comprises 16 residues. DNA of the CDR3: TGTGCCAGTAGTATTGGGCAGATGATATACCAAGAGACCCAGTACTTC. It codes for CASSIGQMIYQETQYF.

V and J are TRBV28 and TRBJ2-7, with D perhaps TRBD1 (5 bases). CDR1 is MDHEN and CDR2 is SYDVKM in the germline V gene. CDR3 length: 13 residues. V shed 5 bases and J shed 3 bases, with 11 bases lying between them. The CDR3 coding sequence is TGTGCCAGCAGTCAGATACAGGACTACGAGCAGTACTTC. Translating gives CASSQIQDYEQYF.

CDR3 amino acids: CASSQDLLGPRNTEAFF. The DNA for the CDR3 is TGCGCCAGCAGCCAGGATCTCTTGGGCCCCCGGAACACTGAAGCTTTCTTT. The rearrangement uses TRBV4-1 and TRBJ1-1; unclear D gene. V dropped 3 bases and J dropped 1 base, with 18 bases sitting between them. Germline V gives CDR1 MGHRA, CDR2 YSYEKL. The CDR3 runs 17 residues.

V and J are TRBV30 and TRBJ1-1; D is unresolved. The CDR3 contains 14 residues. From germline, CDR1 is GTSNPN and CDR2 SVGIG (reference sequence). The V end lost 2 bases, the J end lost 4 bases, and 14 bases lay between the germline ends. The CDR3 DNA follows: TGTGCCTGGAGTAGAGGGTTAGAGGGCACTGAAGCTTTCTTT. Protein sequence: CAWSRGLEGTEAFF.

This rearrangement joins TRBV4-3 to TRBJ2-4, with D perhaps matching TRBD1 (5 bases). Trimming took off 1 base at V and 5 bases at J, with 9 bases between the two ends. The CDR3 runs to 14 residues. CDR1 and CDR2 from the germline V gene are LGHNA and YSLEER. In nucleotides, the CDR3 is TGCGCCAGCAGCCAAGGACAGAATGAAAACATTCAGTACTTC. Encoded protein: CASSQGQNENIQYF.

This clone was found a few times. The rearrangement links TRBV7-9 to TRBJ2-1, with 16 bases matching TRBD2. The germline V gene has CDR1 SEHNR and CDR2 FQNEAQ (reference sequence). This CDR3 is 19 amino acids long. After removal of 2 bases from V and 9 bases from J, the junction contained 13 bases not matched to a gene. The CDR3 spells CASSLYPGLAGGASTEQFF. CDR3 sequence (DNA): TGTGCCAGCAGCTTATACCCGGGACTAGCGGGAGGGGCTTCGACTGAGCAGTTCTTC.

The chain recombines TRBV5-6 with TRBJ2-1; TRBD2 aligns across 8 bases. This CDR3 region has 14 residues. Germline V gene data show CDR1 as SGHDT and CDR2 as YYEEEE. The ends lost 4 bases at V and 9 bases at J; junction bases unmatched: 9. The CDR3 sequence: CASSPAGVGGEQFF. The CDR3, as DNA: TGTGCCAGCAGCCCAGCGGGGGTAGGAGGTGAGCAGTTCTTC.

The J gene is TRBJ1-2, the V gene TRBV7-8; no clear D. The CDR3 contains 13 residues. Trimming took 1 base from V and 8 from J, leaving 11 bases between them. Germline assignment: CDR1 SGHVS and CDR2 FQNEAQ. The CDR3 DNA follows: TGTGCCAGCAGCTTAGTTGGGCTCGGCGGCTACACCTTC. It yields the protein CASSLVGLGGYTF. The whole variable domain, remainder taken from reference TRBV7-8 and TRBJ1-2, is GAGVSQSPRYKVAKRGQDVALRCDPISGHVSLFWYQQALGQGPEFLTYFQNEAQLDKSGLPSDRFFAERPEGSVSTLKIQRTQQEDSAVYLCASSLVGLGGYTFGSGTRLTVV.

DNA of the CDR3: TGTGCCAGTAGTGCAGGGGTGGAAGAGACCCAGTACTTC. It yields the protein CASSAGVEETQYF. V is TRBV19 and J is TRBJ2-5; a weak D match, TRBD1 (6 bases). The length of the CDR3 is 13 residues. The ends were cut back, 5 bases at V and 3 bases at J, with 10 bases in the middle. CDR1 and CDR2 (germline): LNHDA, SQIVND (reference sequence).

This chain connects TRBV19 to TRBJ2-5, with 9 bases matching TRBD2. The germline CDR1 and CDR2 sequences are LNHDA and SQIVND (reference sequence). The junction had 7 bases not matched to a gene; V was cut back by 3 bases and J by 5 bases. This CDR3 region has 15 residues. The CDR3 spells CASSMAGGPGETQYF. CDR3 sequence (DNA): TGTGCCAGTAGTATGGCGGGGGGGCCGGGGGAGACCCAGTACTTC.

In its sample, this clone was seen once. The CDR3 spells CASSVTVNQPQHF. Here the CDR3 DNA reads TGTGCCAGCAGTGTGACTGTTAATCAGCCCCAGCATTTT. The V and J genes are TRBV27 and TRBJ1-5; D gene unclear. Germline CDR1 MNHEY, CDR2 SMNVEV (reference sequence). The CDR3 extends over 13 amino acids. Trimming removed 5 bases from V and 4 bases from J, with 9 bases in between.

The V call is TRBV28, the J call TRBJ1-2, with 7 bases lining up with TRBD1. Trimming at V came to 3 bases and at J to 2 bases, leaving 3 bases not matched to a gene. Per the germline V gene, CDR1 is MDHEN and CDR2 is SYDVKM. The CDR3 is 14 amino acids. The CDR3 loop reads CASSFGQANYGYTF. The CDR3, as DNA: TGTGCCAGCAGTTTCGGACAGGCCAACTATGGCTACACCTTC.

The genes are TRBV9 and TRBJ2-7; tentative D call: TRBD1 (6 bases). The CDR3 sequence is 14 residues long. Per germline, CDR1 SGDLS and CDR2 YYNGEE. V lost 0 bases and J lost 6, with 13 bases in between. The CDR3 here is CASSVVPGVGEQYF. CDR3 nucleotide sequence: TGTGCCAGCAGCGTAGTCCCAGGGGTTGGCGAGCAGTACTTC.

The CDR3 is CASSRGQGNTDTQYF. CDR3 DNA: TGCGCCAGCAGCCGCGGACAGGGGAACACAGATACGCAGTATTTT. V gene TRBV5-1 combines with J gene TRBJ2-3; 9 bases map to TRBD1. The CDR3 is 15 amino acids. The V gene's germline CDR1 is SGHRS and CDR2 YFSETQ. J was trimmed by 2 bases and V by 4 bases; bases with no gene match: 5.

This clone has a single count. This rearrangement joins TRBV2 to TRBJ2-7, with 12 nucleotides matching TRBD2. CDR1 and CDR2 (germline): SNHLY, FYNNEI. There are 16 residues in the CDR3. The junction had 7 bases not matched to a gene; V was cut back by 5 bases and J by 2 bases. CDR3 sequence: CASSPTSGRVTYEQYF. The CDR3 DNA reads TGTGCCAGCAGTCCGACTAGCGGGAGAGTAACCTACGAGCAGTACTTC. Combining the CDR3 with reference TRBV2 and TRBJ2-7 gives the whole variable domain EPEVTQTPSHQVTQMGQEVILRCVPISNHLYFYWYRQILGQKVEFLVSFYNNEISEKSEIFDDQFSVERPDGSNFTLKIRSTKLEDSAMYFCASSPTSGRVTYEQYFGPGTRLTVT.